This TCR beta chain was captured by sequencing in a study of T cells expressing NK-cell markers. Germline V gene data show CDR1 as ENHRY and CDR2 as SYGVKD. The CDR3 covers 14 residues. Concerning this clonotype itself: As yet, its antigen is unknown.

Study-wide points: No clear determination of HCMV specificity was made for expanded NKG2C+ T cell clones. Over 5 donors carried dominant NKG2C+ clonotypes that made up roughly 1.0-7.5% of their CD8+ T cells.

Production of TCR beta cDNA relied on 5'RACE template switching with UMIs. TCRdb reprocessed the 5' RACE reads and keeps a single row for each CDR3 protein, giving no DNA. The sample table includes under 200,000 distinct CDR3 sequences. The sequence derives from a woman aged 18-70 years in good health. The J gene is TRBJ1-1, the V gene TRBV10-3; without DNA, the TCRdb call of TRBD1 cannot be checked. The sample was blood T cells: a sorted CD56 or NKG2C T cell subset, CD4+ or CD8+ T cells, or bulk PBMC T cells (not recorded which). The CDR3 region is CAISEVGGTGEAFF.